This is a list of T cell receptor beta chains from one sample in a study of cytomegalovirus exposure and HLA in healthy donors. Only in-frame clones appear in the TCRdb table, and some are missing; sequencing was by immunoSEQ multiplex PCR. The sample has about 360,000 clones, 86% seen once. Sequenced sample: PBMCs. These receptor sequences come from a woman younger than 30 in good health and CMV-seronegative. Each CDR3 is given with its conserved first and last residue. The D gene is left open where the match is weak.

d_gene,v_gene,j_gene,CDR3aa
.,TRBV2,TRBJ1-6,CASSEGGSAVIVNSPLHF
TRBD2,TRBV10-3,TRBJ2-1,CAISGLAEGYNEQFF
TRBD2,TRBV28,TRBJ2-5,CASSFPGGLYQETQYF
TRBD1,TRBV30,TRBJ2-7,CAWRSGTGGEQYF
.,TRBV27,TRBJ2-5,CASSSLIRETQYF
.,TRBV11-2,TRBJ1-1,CASTPTTSNTEAFF
.,TRBV5-1,TRBJ2-7,CASSQDFTYEQYF
.,TRBV27,TRBJ2-7,CASSSGARGEQYF
.,TRBV30,TRBJ2-7,CAWRGGATNSYEQYF
.,TRBV7-8,TRBJ1-2,CASSFGHGDGYTF
TRBD1,TRBV7-6,TRBJ2-7,CASSPRTGIDEQYF
.,TRBV11-2,TRBJ2-1,CASSSGNEQFF
TRBD2,TRBV28,TRBJ2-3,CASSLPGLAGNTDTQYF
.,TRBV2,TRBJ1-2,CASSESRALGDYGYTF
TRBD1,TRBV5-1,TRBJ2-2,CASSLGQGGDTGELFF
.,TRBV15,TRBJ1-6,CATSRDGVRGGSPLHF
.,TRBV20-1,TRBJ2-1,CSARAGFF
.,TRBV18,TRBJ2-7,CASATGSRGEQYF
.,TRBV28,TRBJ2-7,CASSPPAVGAGEQYF
.,TRBV29-1,TRBJ2-5,CSVAMGAGGETQYF